The source of this T cell receptor beta chain is a study of CD8+ T cells in alopecia areata. Across the whole study: Treated patients were given 5 to 10 mg oral tofacitinib twice daily.

Sampling of alopecia areata patients yielded lesional scalp punch biopsies as well as peripheral blood. After isolation, RNA underwent reverse transcription to generate cDNA as the sequencing template. Repertoires were generated with immunoSEQ multiplex PCR, while TCRdb's copy carries only in-frame clones and drops some. The sample lists over 100,000 clones, almost 50% occurring once. The germline CDR1 and CDR2 sequences are SQVTM and ANQGSEA. The V gene lost 4 bases and the J gene lost 5 bases, with 17 bases spanning the gap. The CDR3 runs 14 residues. Sequencing was performed on CD8+ T cells sorted from blood, taken at week 0. This clonotype originated in a human donor with alopecia areata. This sequence joins TRBV29-1 and TRBJ2-5, with a tentative D call TRBD1 (5 bases). This CDR3 is CSVGWPGSGETQYF. The CDR3 nucleotides are TGCAGCGTTGGGTGGCCAGGGTCTGGTGAGACCCAGTACTTC.